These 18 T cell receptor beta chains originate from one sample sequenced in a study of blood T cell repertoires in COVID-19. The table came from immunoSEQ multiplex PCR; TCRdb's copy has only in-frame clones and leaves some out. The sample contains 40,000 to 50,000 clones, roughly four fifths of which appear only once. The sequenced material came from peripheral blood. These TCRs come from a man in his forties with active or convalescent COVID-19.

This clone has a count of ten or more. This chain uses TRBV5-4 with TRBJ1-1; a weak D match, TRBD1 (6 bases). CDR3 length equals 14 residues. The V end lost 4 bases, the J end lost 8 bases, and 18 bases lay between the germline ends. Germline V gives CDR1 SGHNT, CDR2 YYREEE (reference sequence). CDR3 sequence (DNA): TGTGCCAGCAGCGGGCCCGGGGGGCGTATGGAAGCTTTCTTT. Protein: CASSGPGGRMEAFF.

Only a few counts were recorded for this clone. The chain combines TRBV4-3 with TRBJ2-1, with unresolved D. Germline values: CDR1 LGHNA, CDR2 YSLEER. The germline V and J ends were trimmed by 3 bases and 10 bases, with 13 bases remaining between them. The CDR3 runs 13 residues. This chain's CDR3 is CASSQRHLEEQFF. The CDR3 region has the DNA TGCGCCAGCAGCCAGCGTCACTTGGAGGAGCAGTTCTTC.

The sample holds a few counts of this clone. This chain's CDR3 is CASSSVGRMNTEAFF. The CDR3, as DNA: TGTGCCAGCAGTTCGGTAGGGAGAATGAACACTGAAGCTTTCTTT. The J gene is TRBJ1-1, the V gene TRBV25-1; D unresolved. This CDR3 comprises 15 residues. V lost 5 bases to trimming and J lost 0 bases, with 13 bases between them. CDR1 and CDR2 (germline): MGHDK, SYGVNS. Based on the CDR3 plus reference TRBV25-1 and TRBJ1-1, the full variable domain is EADIYQTPRYLVIGTGKKITLECSQTMGHDKMYWYQQDPGMELHLIHYSYGVNSTEKGDLSSESTVSRIRTEHFPLTLESARPSHTSQYLCASSSVGRMNTEAFFGQGTRLTVV.

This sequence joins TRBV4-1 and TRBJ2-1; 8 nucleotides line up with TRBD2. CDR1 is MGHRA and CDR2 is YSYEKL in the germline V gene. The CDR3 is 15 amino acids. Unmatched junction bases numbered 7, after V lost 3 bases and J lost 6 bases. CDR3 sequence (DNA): TGCGCCAGCAGCCATAGGAGCGGGGGACTCAATGAGCAGTTCTTC. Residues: CASSHRSGGLNEQFF.

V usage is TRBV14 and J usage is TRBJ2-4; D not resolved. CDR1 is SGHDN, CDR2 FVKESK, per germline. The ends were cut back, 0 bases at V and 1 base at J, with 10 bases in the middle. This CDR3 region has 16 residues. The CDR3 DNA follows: TGTGCCAGCAGCCAAGAAGGAGTCCGCGCCAAAAACATTCAGTACTTC. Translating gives CASSQEGVRAKNIQYF.

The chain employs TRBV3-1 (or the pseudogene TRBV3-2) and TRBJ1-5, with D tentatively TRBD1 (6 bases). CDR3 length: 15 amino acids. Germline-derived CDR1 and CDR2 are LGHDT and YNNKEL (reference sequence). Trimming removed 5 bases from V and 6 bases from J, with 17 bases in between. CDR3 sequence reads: CASSTSGGATQPQHF. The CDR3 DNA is TGTGCCAGCAGCACCTCCGGGGGGGCAACTCAGCCCCAGCATTTT.

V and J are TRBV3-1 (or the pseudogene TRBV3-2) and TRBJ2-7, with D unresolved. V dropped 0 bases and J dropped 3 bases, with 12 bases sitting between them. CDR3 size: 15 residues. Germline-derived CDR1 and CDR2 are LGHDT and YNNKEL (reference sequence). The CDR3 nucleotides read TGTGCCAGCAGCCAAGATGGGTTAACGGGCTACGAGCAGTACTTC. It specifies CASSQDGLTGYEQYF.

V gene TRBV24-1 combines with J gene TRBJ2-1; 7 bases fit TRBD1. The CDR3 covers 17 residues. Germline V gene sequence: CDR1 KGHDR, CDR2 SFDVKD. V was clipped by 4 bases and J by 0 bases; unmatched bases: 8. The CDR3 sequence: CATSDAPGQSSYNEQFF. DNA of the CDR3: TGTGCCACCAGTGACGCCCCGGGACAGAGCTCCTACAATGAGCAGTTCTTC.

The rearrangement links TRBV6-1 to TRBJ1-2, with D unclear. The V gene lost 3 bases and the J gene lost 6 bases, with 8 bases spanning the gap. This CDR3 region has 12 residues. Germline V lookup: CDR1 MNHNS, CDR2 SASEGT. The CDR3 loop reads CASSENRDGYTF. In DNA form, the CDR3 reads TGTGCCAGCAGTGAGAACCGCGATGGCTACACCTTC.

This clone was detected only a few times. The CDR3 loop reads CASSLVHSSYNEQFF. CDR3 nucleotides: TGTGCCAGCAGCTTAGTCCACAGCTCCTACAATGAGCAGTTCTTC. The rearrangement uses TRBV5-4 and TRBJ2-1; no clear D gene. CDR1 is SGHNT, CDR2 YYREEE, per germline (reference sequence). V lost 2 bases, J lost 0 bases, and 9 bases lay in between. The CDR3 has 15 amino acids.

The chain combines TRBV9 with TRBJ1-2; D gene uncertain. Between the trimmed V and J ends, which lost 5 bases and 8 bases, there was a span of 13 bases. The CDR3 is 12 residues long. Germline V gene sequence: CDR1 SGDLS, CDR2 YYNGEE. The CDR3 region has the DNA TGTGCCAGCAGGGATCAGGCCTTGGGCTACACCTTC. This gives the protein CASRDQALGYTF.

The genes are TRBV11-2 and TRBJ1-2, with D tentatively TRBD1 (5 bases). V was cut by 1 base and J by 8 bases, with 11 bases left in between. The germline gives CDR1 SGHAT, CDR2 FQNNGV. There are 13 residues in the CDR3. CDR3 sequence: CASSLGGRGGYTF. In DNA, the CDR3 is TGTGCCAGCAGCTTAGGTGGGAGGGGCGGCTACACCTTC.

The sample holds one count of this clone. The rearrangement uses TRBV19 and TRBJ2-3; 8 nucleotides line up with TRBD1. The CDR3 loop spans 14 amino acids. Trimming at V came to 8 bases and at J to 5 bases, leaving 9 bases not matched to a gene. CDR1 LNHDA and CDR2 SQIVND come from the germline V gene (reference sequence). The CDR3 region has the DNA TGTGCCAGTGGGACAGGTGATAGGGGAGATACGCAGTATTTT. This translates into CASGTGDRGDTQYF.

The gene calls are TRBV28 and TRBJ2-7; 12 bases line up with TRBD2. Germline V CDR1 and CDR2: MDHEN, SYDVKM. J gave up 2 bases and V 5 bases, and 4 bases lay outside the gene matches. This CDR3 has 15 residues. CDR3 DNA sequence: TGTGCCAGCAGTCTTCGGACTAGCGGGGCCTACGAGCAGTACTTC. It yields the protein CASSLRTSGAYEQYF.

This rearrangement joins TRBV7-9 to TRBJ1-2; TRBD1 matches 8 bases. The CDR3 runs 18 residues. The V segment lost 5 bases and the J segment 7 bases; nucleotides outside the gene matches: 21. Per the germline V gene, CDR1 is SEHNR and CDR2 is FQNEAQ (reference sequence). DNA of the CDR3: TGTGCCAGCAGCCAGGGGGCTAGAGGGAGTCTTTGGGTGCGTGGCTACACCTTC. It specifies CASSQGARGSLWVRGYTF.

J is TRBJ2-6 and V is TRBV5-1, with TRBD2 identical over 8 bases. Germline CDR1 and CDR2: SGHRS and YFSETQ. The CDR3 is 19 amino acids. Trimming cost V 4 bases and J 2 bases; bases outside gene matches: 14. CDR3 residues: CASSLGRGAQGAGANVLTF. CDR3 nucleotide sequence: TGCGCCAGCAGCCTCGGGAGGGGGGCGCAAGGGGCTGGGGCCAACGTCCTGACTTTC.

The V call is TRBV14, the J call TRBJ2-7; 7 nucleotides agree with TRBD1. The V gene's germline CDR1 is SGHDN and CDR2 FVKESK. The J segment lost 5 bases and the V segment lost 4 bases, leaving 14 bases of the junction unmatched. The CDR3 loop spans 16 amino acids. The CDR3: CASSRSLGQARDEQYF. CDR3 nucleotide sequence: TGTGCCAGCAGCCGTTCACTTGGACAGGCCAGGGACGAGCAGTACTTC.

The CDR3 reads CASSIDRGWPQHF. The DNA for the CDR3 is TGTGCCAGTAGTATAGATCGGGGGTGGCCCCAGCATTTT. This sequence joins TRBV19 and TRBJ1-5; a possible D gene is TRBD1 (5 bases). The CDR3 sequence is 13 residues long. Germline CDR1 is LNHDA and CDR2 is SQIVND (reference sequence). V lost 0 bases, J lost 9 bases, and 9 bases lay in between.